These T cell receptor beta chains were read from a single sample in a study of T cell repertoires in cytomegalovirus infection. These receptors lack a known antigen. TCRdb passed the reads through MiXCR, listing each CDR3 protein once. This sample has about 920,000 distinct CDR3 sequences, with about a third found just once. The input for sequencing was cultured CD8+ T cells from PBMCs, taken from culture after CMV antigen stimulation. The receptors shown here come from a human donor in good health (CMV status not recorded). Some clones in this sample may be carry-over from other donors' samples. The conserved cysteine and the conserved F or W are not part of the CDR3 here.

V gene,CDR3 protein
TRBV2,ASSERLYGPLAGEQF
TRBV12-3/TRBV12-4,ASSYRGNEKLF
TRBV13,ASSPGGLAAEQF
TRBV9,ASSGGGALDTQY
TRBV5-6,ASSLVGRSRNYGYT
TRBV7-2,ASSRPPAGGYNEQF
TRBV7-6,ASRPHSGNTIY
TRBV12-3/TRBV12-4,ASSVYRGTSNEQF
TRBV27,ASSSLSSSSPLH
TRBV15,ATSGGQSGNEKLF
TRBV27,ASSLDRNAYEQY
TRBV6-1,ASSEVQRDFTDTQY
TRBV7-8,ASSLEVLFTDTQY
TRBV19,ASSMTGQTYEQY
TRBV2,ASRVHRDTGTGELF
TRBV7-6,ASSGGQGAWNEQY
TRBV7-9,ASRPPTGQETQY
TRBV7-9,ASSFWFTLETYNEQF
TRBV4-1,ASSQDLGGQLNTEAF
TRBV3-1,ASSLDVSGGNTQY
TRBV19,ASKHQSRKESQH
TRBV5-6,ASSLVITGYGYT
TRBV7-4,ASSLHIGNTEAF
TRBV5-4,ASSLHRGSPLH
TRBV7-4,ASTPFSGGVYNEQF
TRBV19,ASSGGTSGGGSYNEQF
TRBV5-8,ASSWGPEVGKLF
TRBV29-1,SVADLRGYT
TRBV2,ASNAGDNYGYT
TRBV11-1,ASSWGTSGTQY
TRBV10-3,AIKGFDGANTGELF
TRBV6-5,ASGEDRDNSPLH
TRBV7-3,ASSLSGVGLGNEQF
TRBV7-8,ASSLKGDYGYT
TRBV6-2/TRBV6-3,ASKYPPETQY
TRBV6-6,ASTLGLAGGPLQETQY
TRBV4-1,ASSQEPRGRLPYNEQF
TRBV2,ASRSGQGAGHNEQF
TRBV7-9,ASVLYNEQF
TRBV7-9,ASTSAETGTF
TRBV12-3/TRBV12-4,ASSLLGLQDEQY
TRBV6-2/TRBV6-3,ASTWGGRTEAF
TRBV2,ASSERLGGDQPQH
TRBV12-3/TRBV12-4,ASSWGGQNTEAF
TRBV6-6,ASSYSWPYNSPLH
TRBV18,ASSPPQPGSNTEAF
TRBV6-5,ASKVPGQGGETQY
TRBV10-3,AISEFGSEDQPQH
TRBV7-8,ASSLNAAGETQY
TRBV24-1,ATSHTGDQPQH
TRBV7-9,ASSGGLIPNTGELF
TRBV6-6,ASRNDWEVYGYT